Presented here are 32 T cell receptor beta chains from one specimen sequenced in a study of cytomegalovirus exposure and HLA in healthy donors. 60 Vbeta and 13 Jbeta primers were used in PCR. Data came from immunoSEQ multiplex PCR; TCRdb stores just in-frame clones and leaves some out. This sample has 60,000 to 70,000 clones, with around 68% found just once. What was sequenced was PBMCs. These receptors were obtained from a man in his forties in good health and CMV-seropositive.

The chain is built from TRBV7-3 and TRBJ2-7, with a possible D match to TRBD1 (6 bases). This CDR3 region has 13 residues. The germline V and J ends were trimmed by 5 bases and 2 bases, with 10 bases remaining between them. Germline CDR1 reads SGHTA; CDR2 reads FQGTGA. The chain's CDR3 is CASSTGTAYEQYF. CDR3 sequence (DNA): TGTGCCAGCAGCACAGGGACGGCCTACGAGCAGTACTTC. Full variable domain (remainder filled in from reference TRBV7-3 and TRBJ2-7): GAGVSQTPSNKVTEKGKYVELRCDPISGHTALYWYRQSLGQGPEFLIYFQGTGAADDSGLPNDRFFAVRPEGSVSTLKIQRTERGDSAVYLCASSTGTAYEQYFGPGTRLTVT.

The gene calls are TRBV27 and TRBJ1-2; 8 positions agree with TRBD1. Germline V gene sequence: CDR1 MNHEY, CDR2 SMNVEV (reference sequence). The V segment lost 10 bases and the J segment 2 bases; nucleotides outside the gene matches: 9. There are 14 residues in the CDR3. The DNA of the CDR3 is TGTGCCACCCCCTTGACAGGGGCAAACTATGGCTACACCTTC. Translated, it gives CATPLTGANYGYTF.

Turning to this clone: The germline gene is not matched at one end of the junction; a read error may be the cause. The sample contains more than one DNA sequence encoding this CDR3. CDR3 sequence reads: CASSFGQRPSPYEQYF. The CDR3 DNA reads TGTGCCAGCAGCTTCGGTCAGAGGCCCTCTCCCTACGAGCAGTATTTC. The rearrangement uses TRBV11-2 and TRBJ2-7; D is undetermined. Per germline, CDR1 SGHAT and CDR2 FQNNGV. CDR3 size: 16 residues.

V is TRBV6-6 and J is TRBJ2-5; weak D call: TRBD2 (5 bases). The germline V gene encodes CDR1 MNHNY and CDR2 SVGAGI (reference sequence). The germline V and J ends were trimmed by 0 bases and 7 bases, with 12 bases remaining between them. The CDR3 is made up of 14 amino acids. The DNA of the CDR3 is TGTGCCAGCAGTTACTCGGGCGGGTTGAGGACCCAGTACTTC. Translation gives CASSYSGGLRTQYF.

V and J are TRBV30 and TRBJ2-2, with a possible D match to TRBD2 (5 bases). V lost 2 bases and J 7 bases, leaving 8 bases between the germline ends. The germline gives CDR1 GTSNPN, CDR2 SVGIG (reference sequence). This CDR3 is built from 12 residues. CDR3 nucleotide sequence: TGTGCCTGGAGTCGCCGGGACGGGGAGCTGTTTTTT. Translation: CAWSRRDGELFF. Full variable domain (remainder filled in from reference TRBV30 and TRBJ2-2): SQTIHQWPATLVQPVGSPLSLECTVEGTSNPNLYWYRQAAGRGLQLLFYSVGIGQISSEVPQNLSASRPQDRQFILSSKKLLLSDSGFYLCAWSRRDGELFFGEGSRLTVL.

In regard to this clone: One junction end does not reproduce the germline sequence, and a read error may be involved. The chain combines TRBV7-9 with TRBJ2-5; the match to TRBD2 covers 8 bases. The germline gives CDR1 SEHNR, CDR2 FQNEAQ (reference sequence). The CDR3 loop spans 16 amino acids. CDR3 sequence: CSSSSPGLGAVETQYF. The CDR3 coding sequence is TGTTCCAGCAGCAGCCCGGGACTAGGGGCGGTAGAGACCCAGTACTTC.

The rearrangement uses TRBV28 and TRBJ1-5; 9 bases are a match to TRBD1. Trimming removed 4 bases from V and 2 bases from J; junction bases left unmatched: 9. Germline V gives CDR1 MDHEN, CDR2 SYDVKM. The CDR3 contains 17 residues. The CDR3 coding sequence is TGTGCCAGCAGTTCCTATAGGACAGGGGCAGGCAATCAGCCCCAGCATTTT. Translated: CASSSYRTGAGNQPQHF. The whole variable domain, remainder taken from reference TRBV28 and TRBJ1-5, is DVKVTQSSRYLVKRTGEKVFLECVQDMDHENMFWYRQDPGLGLRLIYFSYDVKMKEKGDIPEGYSVSREKKERFSLILESASTNQTSMYLCASSSYRTGAGNQPQHFGDGTRLSIL.

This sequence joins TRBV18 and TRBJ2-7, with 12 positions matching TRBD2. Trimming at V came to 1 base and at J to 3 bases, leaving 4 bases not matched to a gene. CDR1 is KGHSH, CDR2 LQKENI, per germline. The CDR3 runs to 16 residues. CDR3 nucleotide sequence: TGTGCCAGCTCACCACGGTCTAGCGGGGGGGTCTACGAGCAGTACTTC. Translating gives CASSPRSSGGVYEQYF.

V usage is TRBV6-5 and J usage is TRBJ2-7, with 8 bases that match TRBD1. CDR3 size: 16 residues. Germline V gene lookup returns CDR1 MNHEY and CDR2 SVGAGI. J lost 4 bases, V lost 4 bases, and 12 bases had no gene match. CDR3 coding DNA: TGTGCCAGCAGTTCTACCATGGGCAGGGGGCGTTACGAGCAGTACTTC. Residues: CASSSTMGRGRYEQYF.

This CDR3 is CASRPLAGGLADTQYF. CDR3 coding DNA: TGTGCCAGCAGACCCCTAGCGGGGGGGCTCGCAGATACGCAGTATTTT. The rearrangement joins TRBV2 to TRBJ2-3, with 12 bases aligning to TRBD2. CDR1 SNHLY and CDR2 FYNNEI come from the germline V gene. CDR3 length equals 16 residues. V was pared by 6 bases and J by 4 bases, with 8 bases of the junction left unmatched.

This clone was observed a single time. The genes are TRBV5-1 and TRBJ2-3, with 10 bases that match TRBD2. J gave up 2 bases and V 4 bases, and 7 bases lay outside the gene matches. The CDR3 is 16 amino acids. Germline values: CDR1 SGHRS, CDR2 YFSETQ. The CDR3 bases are TGCGCCAGCAGCCGCGGACTAGCGGCAAACACAGATACGCAGTATTTT. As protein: CASSRGLAANTDTQYF.

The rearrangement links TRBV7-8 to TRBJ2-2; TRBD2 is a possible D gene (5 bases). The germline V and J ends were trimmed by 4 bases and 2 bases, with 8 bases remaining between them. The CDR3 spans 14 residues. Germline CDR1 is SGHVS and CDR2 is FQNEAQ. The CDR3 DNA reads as TGTGCCAGCAGCTCAAGCGGAAACACCGGGGAGCTGTTTTTT. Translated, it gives CASSSSGNTGELFF.

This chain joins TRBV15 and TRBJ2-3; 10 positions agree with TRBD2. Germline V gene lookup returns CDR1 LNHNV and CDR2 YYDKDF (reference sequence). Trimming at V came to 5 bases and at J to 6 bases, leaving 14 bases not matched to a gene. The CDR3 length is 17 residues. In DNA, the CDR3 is TGTGCCACCAGCTCATGGACTAGCGGCCATAGGGGGGATACGCAGTATTTT. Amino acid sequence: CATSSWTSGHRGDTQYF.

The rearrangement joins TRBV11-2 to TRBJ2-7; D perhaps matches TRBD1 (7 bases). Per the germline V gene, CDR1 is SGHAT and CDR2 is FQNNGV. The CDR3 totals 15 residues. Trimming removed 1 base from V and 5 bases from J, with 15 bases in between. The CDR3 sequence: CASSLVRGVLDEQYF. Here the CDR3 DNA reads TGTGCCAGCAGCTTAGTCAGGGGGGTTTTGGACGAGCAGTACTTC.

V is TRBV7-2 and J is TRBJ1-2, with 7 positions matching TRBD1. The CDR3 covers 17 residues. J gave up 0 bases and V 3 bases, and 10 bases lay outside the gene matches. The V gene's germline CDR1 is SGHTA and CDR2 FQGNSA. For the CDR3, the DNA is TGTGCCAGCAGCTTCTTGGCCGGGACAGATACTAACTATGGCTACACCTTC. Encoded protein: CASSFLAGTDTNYGYTF. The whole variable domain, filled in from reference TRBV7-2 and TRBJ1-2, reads GAGVSQSPSNKVTEKGKDVELRCDPISGHTALYWYRQSLGQGLEFLIYFQGNSAPDKSGLPSDRFSAERTGGSVSTLTIQRTQQEDSAVYLCASSFLAGTDTNYGYTFGSGTRLTVV.

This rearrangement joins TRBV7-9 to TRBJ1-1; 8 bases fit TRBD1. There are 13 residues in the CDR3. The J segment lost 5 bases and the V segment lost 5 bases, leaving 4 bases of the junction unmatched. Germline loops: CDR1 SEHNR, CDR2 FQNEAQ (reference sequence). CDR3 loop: CASSRRGRTEAFF. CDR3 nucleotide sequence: TGTGCCAGCAGCCGCAGGGGGCGGACTGAAGCTTTCTTT.

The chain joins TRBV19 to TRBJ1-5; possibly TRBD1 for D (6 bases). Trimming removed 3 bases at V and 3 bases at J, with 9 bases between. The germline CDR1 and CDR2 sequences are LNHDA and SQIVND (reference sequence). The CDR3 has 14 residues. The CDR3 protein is CASSIRDNNQPQHF. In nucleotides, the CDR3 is TGTGCCAGTAGTATCCGGGACAACAATCAGCCCCAGCATTTT.

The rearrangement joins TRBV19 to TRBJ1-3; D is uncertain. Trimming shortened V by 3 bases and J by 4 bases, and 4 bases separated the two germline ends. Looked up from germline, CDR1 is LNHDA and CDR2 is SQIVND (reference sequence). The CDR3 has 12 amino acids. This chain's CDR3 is CASSILGNTIYF. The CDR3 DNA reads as TGTGCCAGTAGTATTCTGGGAAACACCATATATTTT.

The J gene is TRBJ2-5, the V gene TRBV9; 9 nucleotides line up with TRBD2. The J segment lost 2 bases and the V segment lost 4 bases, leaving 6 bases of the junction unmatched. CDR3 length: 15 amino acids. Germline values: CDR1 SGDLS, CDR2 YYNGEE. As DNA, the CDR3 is TGTGCCAGCAGCACACGGACTAGCGATCAAGAGACCCAGTACTTC. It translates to CASSTRTSDQETQYF. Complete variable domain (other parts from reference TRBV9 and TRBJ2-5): DSGVTQTPKHLITATGQRVTLRCSPRSGDLSVYWYQQSLDQGLQFLIQYYNGEERAKGNILERFSAQQFPDLHSELNLSSLELGDSALYFCASSTRTSDQETQYFGPGTRLLVL.

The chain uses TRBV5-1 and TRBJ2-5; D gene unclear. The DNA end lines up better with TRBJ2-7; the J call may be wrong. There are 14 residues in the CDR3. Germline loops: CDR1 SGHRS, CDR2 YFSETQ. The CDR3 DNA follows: TGCGCCAGCAGCTTGGGGGCAGGCCCCTACGAGCAGTACTTC. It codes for CASSLGAGPYEQYF.

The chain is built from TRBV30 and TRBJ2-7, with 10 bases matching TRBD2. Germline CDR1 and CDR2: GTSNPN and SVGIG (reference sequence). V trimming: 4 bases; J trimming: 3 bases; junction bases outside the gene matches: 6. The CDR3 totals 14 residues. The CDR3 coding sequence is TGTGCCTGGACCTTAGCGGGAGGCTTCTACGAGCAGTACTTC. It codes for CAWTLAGGFYEQYF.

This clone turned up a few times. CDR3 sequence: CATSRGFGLADNEQFF. In DNA form, the CDR3 reads TGTGCCACCAGCAGAGGTTTCGGACTAGCGGACAATGAGCAGTTCTTC. The chain carries TRBV15 and TRBJ2-1, with 10 positions matching TRBD2. The CDR3 has 16 residues. V shed 1 base, J shed 5 bases, and the junction held 5 bases outside the gene matches. Germline CDR1 reads LNHNV; CDR2 reads YYDKDF (reference sequence).

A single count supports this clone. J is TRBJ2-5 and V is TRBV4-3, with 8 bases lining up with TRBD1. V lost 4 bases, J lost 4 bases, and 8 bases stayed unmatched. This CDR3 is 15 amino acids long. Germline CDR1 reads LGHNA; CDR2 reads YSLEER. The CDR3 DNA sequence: TGCGCCAGCAGCCTATCCAGGGGGCGCACAGAGACCCAGTACTTC. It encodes CASSLSRGRTETQYF.

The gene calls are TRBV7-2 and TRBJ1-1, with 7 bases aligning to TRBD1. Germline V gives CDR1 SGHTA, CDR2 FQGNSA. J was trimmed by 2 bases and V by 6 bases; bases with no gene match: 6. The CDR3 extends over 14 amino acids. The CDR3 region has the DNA TGTGCCAGCAGATACAGGGGAGGAAACACTGAAGCTTTCTTT. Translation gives CASRYRGGNTEAFF.

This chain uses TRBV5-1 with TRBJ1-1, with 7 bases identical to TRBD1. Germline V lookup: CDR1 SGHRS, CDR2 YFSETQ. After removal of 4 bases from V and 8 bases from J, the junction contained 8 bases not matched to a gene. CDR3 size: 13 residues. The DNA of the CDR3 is TGCGCCAGCAGCCGACAGGGCGATGGAGAAGCTTTCTTT. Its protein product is CASSRQGDGEAFF.

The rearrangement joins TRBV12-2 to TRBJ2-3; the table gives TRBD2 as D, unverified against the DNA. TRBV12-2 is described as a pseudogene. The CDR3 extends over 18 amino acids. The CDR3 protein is CASRLARTCGGASDTQYF. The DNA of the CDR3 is TGTGCAAGTCGCTTAGCGAGGACTTGCGGGGGGGCCTCAGATACGCAGTATTTT.

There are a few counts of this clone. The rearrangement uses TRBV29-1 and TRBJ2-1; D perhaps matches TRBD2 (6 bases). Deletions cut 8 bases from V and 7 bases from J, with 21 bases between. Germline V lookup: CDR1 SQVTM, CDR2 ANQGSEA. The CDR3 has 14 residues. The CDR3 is CSYWGLASGNEQFF. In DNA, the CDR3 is TGCAGCTACTGGGGCCTAGCGTCGGGGAATGAGCAGTTCTTC.

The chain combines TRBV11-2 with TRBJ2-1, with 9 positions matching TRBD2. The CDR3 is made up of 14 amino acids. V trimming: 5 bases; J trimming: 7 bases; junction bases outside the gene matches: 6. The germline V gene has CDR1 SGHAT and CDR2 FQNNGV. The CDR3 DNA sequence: TGTGCCAGCAGCGCTAGCGGGGCGCGGAATGAGCAGTTCTTC. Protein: CASSASGARNEQFF.

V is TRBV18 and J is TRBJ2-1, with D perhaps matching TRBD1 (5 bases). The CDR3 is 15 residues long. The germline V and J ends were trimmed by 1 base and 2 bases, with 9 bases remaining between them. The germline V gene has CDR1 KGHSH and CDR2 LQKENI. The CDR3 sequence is CASSPRQITYNEQFF. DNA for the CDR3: TGTGCCAGCTCACCACGACAGATTACCTACAATGAGCAGTTCTTC.

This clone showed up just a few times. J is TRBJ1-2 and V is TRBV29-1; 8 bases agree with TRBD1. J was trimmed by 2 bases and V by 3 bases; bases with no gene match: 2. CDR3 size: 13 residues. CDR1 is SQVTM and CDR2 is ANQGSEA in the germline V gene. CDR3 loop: CSVDQGANYGYTF. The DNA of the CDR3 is TGCAGCGTTGATCAGGGGGCGAACTATGGCTACACCTTC.

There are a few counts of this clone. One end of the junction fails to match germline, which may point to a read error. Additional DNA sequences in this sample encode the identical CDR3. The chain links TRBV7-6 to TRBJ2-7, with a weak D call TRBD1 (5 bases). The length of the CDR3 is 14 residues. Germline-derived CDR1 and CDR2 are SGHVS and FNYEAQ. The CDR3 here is CASSLGQSSYEQYF. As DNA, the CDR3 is TGTGCCAGCAGCTTAGGACAGAGCTCCTACGAGCAGTATTTC.

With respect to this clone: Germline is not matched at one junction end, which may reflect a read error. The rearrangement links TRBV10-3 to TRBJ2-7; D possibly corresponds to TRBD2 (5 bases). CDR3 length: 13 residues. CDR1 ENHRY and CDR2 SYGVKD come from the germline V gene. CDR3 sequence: CASSPDSSYEQYF. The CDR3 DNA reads TGCGCCAGCAGCCCGGACTCATCCTACGAGCAGTACTTC.